Presented here are 22 T cell receptor beta chains from one specimen sequenced in a study of radiation and T cells in renal cell carcinoma. Produced via immunoSEQ multiplex PCR; TCRdb's table is partial and in-frame only. The sample lists some 97,000 clones, 65% to 90% occurring once. Regarding time point: blood 4 weeks post-SBRT, at nephrectomy. The sample's treatment: 15 Gy SBRT to primary tumor, nephrectomy 4 weeks later. Sequenced material: blood, taken from a patient whose treatment included radiotherapy and nephrectomy. The receptors come from a man aged 55 to 69 with renal cell carcinoma.

Note on this clone: Other DNA sequences from this sample encode an identical CDR3 as well. The chain links TRBV18 to TRBJ2-7; 9 bases fit TRBD2. Germline V gene data show CDR1 as KGHSH and CDR2 as LQKENI. The CDR3 runs to 14 residues. V lost 6 bases and J lost 2; bases outside the gene matches: 5. The CDR3 here is CASSSGTSPYEQYF. DNA of the CDR3: TGTGCCAGCTCCTCAGGGACTAGCCCCTACGAGCAGTACTTC.

The chain joins TRBV14 to TRBJ2-7, with unresolved D. The CDR3 contains 14 residues. CDR1 is SGHDN and CDR2 is FVKESK in the germline V gene. The V gene lost 5 bases and the J gene lost 4 bases, with 15 bases spanning the gap. The CDR3 DNA follows: TGTGCCAGCAGCGCCTTGGGTAGGGAATACGAGCAGTACTTC. It is translated as CASSALGREYEQYF.

This clone was observed a handful of times. V usage is TRBV6-4 and J usage is TRBJ1-2; D ambiguous. Germline CDR1 MRHNA, CDR2 SNTAGT. V was shortened by 5 bases and J by 6 bases, with 16 bases between the two germline ends. The CDR3 is 14 residues long. The CDR3 loop is CASSPEAGPNGYTF. The CDR3 bases are TGTGCCAGCAGTCCTGAGGCCGGGCCGAATGGCTACACCTTC.

V is TRBV10-3 and J is TRBJ2-2; 8 positions match TRBD1. This CDR3 has 16 amino acids. Looked up from germline, CDR1 is ENHRY and CDR2 is SYGVKD. V gave up 4 bases and J gave up 5 bases; unmatched junction bases: 9. The CDR3 protein is CAISGGQGRMTGELFF. The CDR3 nucleotides are TGTGCCATCAGTGGTGGACAGGGACGTATGACCGGGGAGCTGTTTTTT.

This chain connects TRBV5-4 to TRBJ2-1; TRBD2 agrees at 8 bases. CDR1 SGHNT and CDR2 YYREEE come from the germline V gene (reference sequence). V shed 0 bases, J shed 1 base, and the junction held 9 bases outside the gene matches. This CDR3 has 18 residues. The CDR3 DNA sequence: TGTGCCAGCAGCTTGGAACCGTTTTCGGGGGGGTCCTACAATGAGCAGTTCTTC. It codes for CASSLEPFSGGSYNEQFF.

V usage is TRBV7-2 and J usage is TRBJ2-1, with 12 bases matching TRBD2. Trimming cost V 5 bases and J 5 bases; bases outside gene matches: 4. The CDR3 spans 15 residues. The germline V gene has CDR1 SGHTA and CDR2 FQGNSA. The CDR3 reads CASSQTSGRHNEQFF. The CDR3 nucleotides read TGTGCCAGCAGCCAGACTAGCGGGAGACACAATGAGCAGTTCTTC. The variable domain in full, with the rest retrieved from reference TRBV7-2 and TRBJ2-1, is GAGVSQSPSNKVTEKGKDVELRCDPISGHTALYWYRQSLGQGLEFLIYFQGNSAPDKSGLPSDRFSAERTGGSVSTLTIQRTQQEDSAVYLCASSQTSGRHNEQFFGPGTRLTVL.

This clone was seen just once. V gene TRBV5-1 combines with J gene TRBJ2-3; D is ambiguous. Germline values: CDR1 SGHRS, CDR2 YFSETQ. The germline V and J ends were trimmed by 0 bases and 2 bases, with 16 bases remaining between them. The CDR3 is 17 amino acids. CDR3 DNA sequence: TGCGCCAGCAGCTTGGCCCTAACCGGCTACATCACAGATACGCAGTATTTT. This gives the protein CASSLALTGYITDTQYF.

The rearrangement links TRBV28 to TRBJ1-3; 7 bases align to TRBD1. The CDR3 runs 13 residues. The ends lost 7 bases at V and 5 bases at J; junction bases unmatched: 5. Germline V gives CDR1 MDHEN, CDR2 SYDVKM. The CDR3 is CASKATGRNTIYF. CDR3 nucleotide sequence: TGTGCCAGCAAGGCGACAGGGCGAAACACCATATATTTT.

The chain joins TRBV7-8 to TRBJ2-3; D is unclear. In germline, CDR1 is SGHVS, CDR2 FQNEAQ. The CDR3 length is 15 residues. Trimming left V 1 base short and J 2 bases short, with 10 bases between. CDR3 in amino acids: CASSLEAGNTDTQYF. In DNA form, the CDR3 reads TGTGCCAGCAGCTTAGAGGCCGGTAACACAGATACGCAGTATTTT.

The V call is TRBV5-4, the J call TRBJ2-3; TRBD2 aligns across 15 bases. The CDR3 has 17 residues. Germline lookup yields CDR1 SGHNT and CDR2 YYREEE (reference sequence). Trimming cost V 4 bases and J 2 bases; bases outside gene matches: 5. The CDR3 DNA reads TGTGCCAGCAGCCTAGGACTAGCGGGAGGGTCCACAGATACGCAGTATTTT. This encodes CASSLGLAGGSTDTQYF.

V and J are TRBV28 and TRBJ1-2, with no clear D. Trimming took 3 bases from V and 5 from J, leaving 10 bases between them. The V gene's germline CDR1 is MDHEN and CDR2 SYDVKM. The CDR3 runs 13 residues. The CDR3 nucleotides are TGTGCCAGCAGTTTGGACTGGACTTATGGCTACACCTTC. Encoded protein: CASSLDWTYGYTF.

This clone was detected only a few times. The V and J genes are TRBV10-3 and TRBJ2-2; D may be TRBD2 (6 bases). The CDR3 extends over 14 amino acids. The V end was cut by 5 bases, the J end by 5 bases, with 12 bases between. Germline-derived CDR1 and CDR2 are ENHRY and SYGVKD. The CDR3 is CAISRREGTGELFF. Here the CDR3 DNA reads TGTGCCATCAGTCGGCGGGAAGGTACCGGGGAGCTGTTTTTT.

The genes are TRBV28 and TRBJ2-7; TRBD2 is a possible D gene (5 bases). V lost 3 bases to trimming and J lost 3 bases, with 9 bases between them. This CDR3 is 13 amino acids long. Germline CDR1 reads MDHEN; CDR2 reads SYDVKM. The DNA of the CDR3 is TGTGCCAGCAGTTTTGGACGGGGCTACGAGCAGTACTTC. Its protein is CASSFGRGYEQYF.

The chain has TRBV10-3 and TRBJ2-5; D is uncertain. V lost 0 bases and J 2 bases, leaving 7 bases between the germline ends. Germline CDR1 ENHRY, CDR2 SYGVKD. The length of the CDR3 is 14 residues. This CDR3 reads CAISESPDQETQYF. CDR3 coding DNA: TGTGCCATCAGTGAGTCGCCAGATCAAGAGACCCAGTACTTC.

A few counts support this clone. V and J are TRBV7-9 and TRBJ1-5; 8 bases match TRBD1. The CDR3 has 15 amino acids. V gave up 7 bases and J gave up 5 bases; unmatched junction bases: 10. Looked up from germline, CDR1 is SEHNR and CDR2 is FQNEAQ (reference sequence). In nucleotides, the CDR3 is TGTGCCAGCACTGGGGGACAGGAGTTTGATCAGCCCCAGCATTTT. This codes for CASTGGQEFDQPQHF.

This chain links TRBV5-4 with TRBJ2-7; 8 nucleotides agree with TRBD2. CDR1 is SGHNT, CDR2 YYREEE, per germline (reference sequence). V gave up 1 base and J gave up 2 bases; unmatched junction bases: 5. CDR3 length equals 15 residues. CDR3 bases: TGTGCCAGCAGCTTGTCCCCGGGAGGGACCTACGAGCAGTACTTC. It codes for CASSLSPGGTYEQYF.

The chain recombines TRBV7-8 with TRBJ2-1; D ambiguous. The length of the CDR3 is 18 residues. The ends were cut back, 0 bases at V and 4 bases at J, with 19 bases in the middle. CDR1 is SGHVS and CDR2 is FQNEAQ in the germline V gene. CDR3 DNA sequence: TGTGCCAGCAGCTTAGCGGGGTCCCGGCCCAGAGGTTACAATGAGCAGTTCTTC. Its protein is CASSLAGSRPRGYNEQFF.

This clone was recorded once. This sequence joins TRBV7-9 and TRBJ2-3, with TRBD2 identical over 8 bases. Germline CDR1 SEHNR, CDR2 FQNEAQ (reference sequence). The CDR3 is made up of 14 amino acids. V gave up 1 base and J gave up 5 bases; unmatched junction bases: 2. Here the CDR3 DNA reads TGTGCCAGCAGCTTAGGGCTAGCGGGAGATACGCAGTATTTT. It yields the protein CASSLGLAGDTQYF.

The chain employs TRBV28 and TRBJ2-3; 7 nucleotides align to TRBD1. CDR1 and CDR2 (germline): MDHEN, SYDVKM. This CDR3 contains 15 residues. Trimming took 4 bases from V and 2 from J; bases not matched to a gene: 6. DNA of the CDR3: TGTGCCAGCAGTTCTGACAGGGATACCACAGATACGCAGTATTTT. Its protein product is CASSSDRDTTDTQYF.

The chain uses TRBV7-2 and TRBJ2-7, with D tentatively TRBD1 (5 bases). Looked up from germline, CDR1 is SGHTA and CDR2 is FQGNSA. V gave up 4 bases and J gave up 2 bases, with 12 bases separating them. CDR3 length: 14 residues. The CDR3 sequence: CASSWGRVTYEQYF. The CDR3 bases are TGTGCCAGCAGCTGGGGCAGGGTTACCTACGAGCAGTACTTC.

V is TRBV5-4 and J is TRBJ2-7; D unresolved. The CDR3 has 13 amino acids. Germline CDR1 SGHNT, CDR2 YYREEE (reference sequence). V was pared by 4 bases and J by 7 bases, with 15 bases between. CDR3 coding DNA: TGTGCCAGCAGCCCCCTCCCTAGGGTTGAGCAGTACTTC. This translates into CASSPLPRVEQYF.

This sequence joins TRBV9 and TRBJ1-4; TRBD1 might be the D (5 bases). Per the germline V gene, CDR1 is SGDLS and CDR2 is YYNGEE. CDR3 size: 11 residues. The V and J ends lost 7 bases and 8 bases respectively, with 9 bases between them. The CDR3 DNA is TGTGCCAGCGGAGAGGGGGAAAAACTGTTTTTT. The encoded protein is CASGEGEKLFF.